One T cell receptor (beta chain) is described in this entry. Its target is unknown. This entry belongs to a study of vaccination and CD4 T cells after COVID-19. Whole-study context: Cultures designated as controls were supplied with a CEFX pool, an HIV-1 Nef pool, or no peptide.

Germline CDR1 reads SGHTA; CDR2 reads FQGTGA. V trimming: 2 bases; J trimming: 2 bases; junction bases outside the gene matches: 4. There are 17 residues in the CDR3. Scientists ran DNA taken from cultured CD4+ T cells through the Oncomine TCR Beta short-read assay for sequencing. TCRdb re-called the PCR reads through MiXCR, storing one row per CDR3 protein. Altogether under 8,000 distinct CDR3 sequences are present, 50% to 75% being singletons, with the ten largest covering approximately 32%. Sample treatment: approximately 11-day PBMC culture with coronavirus spike peptide pools or control peptides (ViraFEST assay). Positive SARS-CoV-2 PCR tests in convalescent patients dated from March to December 2020, pre-Alpha, Beta and Delta.

V usage is TRBV7-3 and J usage is TRBJ2-2; 11 bases align to TRBD1. The receptor was isolated from a human donor who had recovered from COVID-19. Input material: CD4+ T cells from blood, cultured in vitro. Here the CDR3 DNA reads TGTGCCAGCAGCTTACGCGGACAGGGGGCAAACACCGGGGAGCTGTTTTTT. This codes for CASSLRGQGANTGELFF.